This T cell receptor beta chain comes out of a study of blood T cell repertoires in COVID-19 (dated by TCRdb to 2018 to 2021). Study-wide context: Collaborator samples came from the United States, Italy and Spain and covered acute and convalescent phases of COVID-19. The samples were drawn from the first 160 participants of the ongoing ImmuneRACE study and from some 1,300 subjects provided by 6 global collaborators. The repertoires were made available in a free public database intended to serve as a resource for research on the immune response to SARS-CoV-2. The prospective study material was composed of cDNA or gDNA derived from T cells, B-cell-depleted T cells, or PBMCs. Deeply sampled blood TCRbeta repertoires from subjects exposed to, actively infected with, or recovered from COVID-19 were included in the dataset. A de-identified subject ID, COVID-19 status, age in years and sex were almost always included in the sample metadata. Where HLA class I and class II types were available, the types were taken from metadata supplied by the sample provider, not from assay-based typing. The paper as a whole reports these results and caveats: How much clinical and demographic metadata was included differed by source and by participant, and the metadata was provided uncurated.

CDR1 and CDR2 (LGHDT, YNNKEL) derive from the germline V gene (reference sequence). Counted from cysteine to phenylalanine, this CDR3 has 17 amino acids. The entry retains the CDR3 DNA only, 51 bases that are in frame from base 1. Trimming at the junction amounts to 0 bases on V and 5 bases on J, and the germline ends lie 17 bases apart. Participants in the prospective study were aged roughly 18 to 90 years, lived in 24 United States geographic areas, and enrolled through a virtual design. To assign participants to cohorts, the prospective study relied on clinical history that participants themselves reported in a screening survey and a study questionnaire. In the prospective study, mobile phlebotomists collected whole blood, serum and a nasopharyngeal or oropharyngeal swab from each participant. Additional blood draws and questionnaires over an approximately 2-month period could optionally be provided by prospective study participants. Before DNA extraction, prospective study blood samples were shipped either frozen or at room temperature.

TCRbeta CDR3 regions were amplified from genomic DNA using the immunoSEQ Assay, a bias-controlled multiplex PCR. Per the original workflow: Within the assay, amplification of reference gene primers was used to estimate how many nucleated cells each sample contained. To quantify the absolute abundance of each unique TCRbeta CDR3 rearrangement, sequence reads were collapsed and filtered. For each sample, productive Simpson clonality was calculated as the square root of Simpson's diversity index over productive rearrangements. Not all clones reach the TCRdb copy of this immuneACCESS table, which keeps in-frame sequences only. Checked studies attribute under half of the gap to unresolved V genes and leave the rest unexplained. V, J and clone size reflect that table, while D and trimming were determined from the DNA. The sample yields fewer than 200,000 clones; more than 70% were counted once. Of the sample, 3.6% is held by the ten largest clones.

About this clone itself: Its antigen is currently not known. No base quality information exists; no much larger clone differs at one position.

The sequenced material came from PBMCs or T cells enriched from blood (not recorded which). The rearrangement joined TRBV3-1 (or the pseudogene TRBV3-2) to TRBJ1-5, and possibly TRBD1, on 6 matching bases. This clonotype was sampled from a woman in her fifties or sixties in a cohort exposed to, infected with or recovered from COVID-19 (not recorded which). The sequenced DNA is TGTGCCAGCAGCCAAGATCCCGCCAGGGGAATACATCAGCCCCAGCATTTT. This codes for CASSQDPARGIHQPQHF.